One and the same sample provided the 6 T cell receptor beta chains below, sequenced in a study of T cells in localized non-small cell lung cancer. The method was immunoSEQ multiplex PCR; TCRdb's version includes in-frame clones alone and lacks a portion of them. The sample has roughly 40,000 clones; 65% to 90% are singletons. The sample was peripheral blood mononuclear cells, taken before any cancer treatment. These receptors all come from a male donor aged 60 or older with stage II lung adenocarcinoma.

The chain employs TRBV29-1 and TRBJ2-5; 11 bases agree with TRBD2. Germline-derived CDR1 and CDR2 are SQVTM and ANQGSEA. With 3 bases clipped from V and 3 bases from J, the junction kept 6 bases outside the gene matches. This CDR3 contains 15 residues. The CDR3, as DNA: TGCAGCGTTGACGGGACTAGCGGAATAGAAGAGACCCAGTACTTC. Translated: CSVDGTSGIEETQYF.

This rearrangement joins TRBV19 to TRBJ2-7, with 12 bases identical to TRBD2. The trim removed 3 bases at V and 3 bases at J, leaving 6 bases unmatched. CDR1 and CDR2 (germline): LNHDA, SQIVND (reference sequence). The CDR3 sequence is 16 residues long. The CDR3 protein is CASSMSGLAGYYEQYF. In DNA, the CDR3 is TGTGCCAGTAGTATGTCGGGACTAGCGGGTTACTACGAGCAGTACTTC.

V usage is TRBV19 and J usage is TRBJ1-2, with D tentatively TRBD1 (6 bases). The CDR3 spans 14 residues. Trimming removed 10 bases at V and 2 bases at J, with 17 bases between. Germline V gene sequence: CDR1 LNHDA, CDR2 SQIVND (reference sequence). CDR3 sequence: CANETGGHNYGYTF. Written as DNA, the CDR3 is TGTGCCAATGAAACCGGGGGACACAACTATGGCTACACCTTC.

This clone was detected once. The V call is TRBV5-4, the J call TRBJ1-5; 7 positions match TRBD1. Germline V CDR1 and CDR2: SGHNT, YYREEE (reference sequence). J gave up 4 bases and V 4 bases, and 2 bases lay outside the gene matches. The CDR3 has 13 residues. The CDR3 protein is CASSGDSNQPQHF. The CDR3 region has the DNA TGTGCCAGCAGCGGGGACAGTAATCAGCCCCAGCATTTT. The variable domain in full, with the rest retrieved from reference TRBV5-4 and TRBJ1-5, is ETGVTQSPTHLIKTRGQQVTLRCSSQSGHNTVSWYQQALGQGPQFIFQYYREEENGRGNFPPRFSGLQFPNYSSELNVNALELDDSALYLCASSGDSNQPQHFGDGTRLSIL.

This clone is a singleton in its sample. In DNA form, the CDR3 reads TGCGCCAGCAGCACCCGCCGTATAGGCGATGAGCAGTTCTTC. Encoded protein: CASSTRRIGDEQFF. V and J are TRBV4-1 and TRBJ2-1; the D is unclear. V was trimmed by 5 bases and J by 8 bases, leaving 16 bases between them. The length of the CDR3 is 14 residues. Germline V gene lookup returns CDR1 MGHRA and CDR2 YSYEKL.

The V gene is TRBV19, the J gene TRBJ1-2, with 11 bases aligning to TRBD1. The CDR3 runs 14 residues. Per the germline V gene, CDR1 is LNHDA and CDR2 is SQIVND (reference sequence). V lost 3 bases, J lost 4 bases, and 1 base stayed unmatched. In nucleotides, the CDR3 is TGTGCCAGTAGTATGGGGACAGGGGGCTATGGCTACACCTTC. Translating gives CASSMGTGGYGYTF.